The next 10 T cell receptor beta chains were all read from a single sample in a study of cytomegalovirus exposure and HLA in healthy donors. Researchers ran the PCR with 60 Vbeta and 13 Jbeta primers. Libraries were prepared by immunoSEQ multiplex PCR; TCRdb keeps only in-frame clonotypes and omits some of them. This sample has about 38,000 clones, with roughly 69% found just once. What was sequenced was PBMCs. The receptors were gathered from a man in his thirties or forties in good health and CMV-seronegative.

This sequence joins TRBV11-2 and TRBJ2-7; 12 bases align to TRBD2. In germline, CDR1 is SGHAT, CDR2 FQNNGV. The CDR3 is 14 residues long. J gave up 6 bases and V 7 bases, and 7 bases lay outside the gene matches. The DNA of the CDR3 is TGTGCCAGCAAATACGGGACTAGCGGGTTCGAGCAGTACTTC. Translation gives CASKYGTSGFEQYF.

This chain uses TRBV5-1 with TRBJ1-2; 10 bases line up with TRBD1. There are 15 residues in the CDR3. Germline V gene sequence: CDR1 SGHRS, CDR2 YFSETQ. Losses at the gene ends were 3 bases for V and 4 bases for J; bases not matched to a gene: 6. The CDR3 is CASSSRTGGAYGYTF. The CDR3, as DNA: TGCGCCAGCAGCTCCAGGACAGGGGGAGCCTATGGCTACACCTTC.

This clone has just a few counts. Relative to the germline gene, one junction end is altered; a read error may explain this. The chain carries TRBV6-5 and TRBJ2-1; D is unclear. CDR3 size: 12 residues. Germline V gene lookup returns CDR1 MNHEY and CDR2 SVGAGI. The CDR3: CASSYSSNEQFF. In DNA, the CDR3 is TGTGCCAGCAGTTACTCCTCCAATGAGCAGTTCTTC.

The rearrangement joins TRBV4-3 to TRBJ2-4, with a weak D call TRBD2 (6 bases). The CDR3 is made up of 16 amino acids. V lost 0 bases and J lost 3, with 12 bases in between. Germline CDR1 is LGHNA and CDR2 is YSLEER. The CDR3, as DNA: TGCGCCAGCAGCCAAGAAAGGGGCGGGGTCAAAAACATTCAGTACTTC. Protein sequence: CASSQERGGVKNIQYF.

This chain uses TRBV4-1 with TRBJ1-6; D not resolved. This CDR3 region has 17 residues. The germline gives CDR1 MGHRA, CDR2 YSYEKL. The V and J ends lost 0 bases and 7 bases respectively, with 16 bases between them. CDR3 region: CASSQDGQEVRNSPLHF. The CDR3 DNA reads TGCGCCAGCAGCCAAGATGGCCAGGAGGTCAGAAATTCACCCCTCCACTTT.

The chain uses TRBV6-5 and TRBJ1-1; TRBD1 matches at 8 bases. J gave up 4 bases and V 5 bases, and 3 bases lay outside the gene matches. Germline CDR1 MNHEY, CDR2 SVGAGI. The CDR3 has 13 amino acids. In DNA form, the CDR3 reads TGTGCCAGCAGTATACAGGGGGGCACTGAAGCTTTCTTT. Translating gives CASSIQGGTEAFF.

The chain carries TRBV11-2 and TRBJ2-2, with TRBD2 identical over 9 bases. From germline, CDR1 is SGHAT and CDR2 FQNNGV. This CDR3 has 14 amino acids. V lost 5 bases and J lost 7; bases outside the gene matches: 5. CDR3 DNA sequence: TGTGCCAGCAGCAAGGGACTAGCCCTCGGGGAGCTGTTTTTT. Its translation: CASSKGLALGELFF. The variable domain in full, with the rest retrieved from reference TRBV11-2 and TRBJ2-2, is EAGVAQSPRYKIIEKRQSVAFWCNPISGHATLYWYQQILGQGPKLLIQFQNNGVVDDSQLPKDRFSAERLKGVDSTLKIQPAKLEDSAVYLCASSKGLALGELFFGEGSRLTVL.

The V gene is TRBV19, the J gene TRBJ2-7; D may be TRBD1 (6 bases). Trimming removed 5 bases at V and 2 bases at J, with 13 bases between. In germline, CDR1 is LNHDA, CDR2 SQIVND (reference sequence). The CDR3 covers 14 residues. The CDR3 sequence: CASSEFGTTYEQYF. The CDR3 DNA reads TGTGCCAGTAGTGAATTCGGGACAACCTACGAGCAGTACTTC.

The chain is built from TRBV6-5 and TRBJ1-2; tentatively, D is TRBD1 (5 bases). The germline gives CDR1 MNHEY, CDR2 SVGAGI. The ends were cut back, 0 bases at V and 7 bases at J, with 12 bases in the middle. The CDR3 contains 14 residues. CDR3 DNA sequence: TGTGCCAGCAGTTACTCGTTAGGGGCTCTTGGCTACACCTTC. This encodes CASSYSLGALGYTF.

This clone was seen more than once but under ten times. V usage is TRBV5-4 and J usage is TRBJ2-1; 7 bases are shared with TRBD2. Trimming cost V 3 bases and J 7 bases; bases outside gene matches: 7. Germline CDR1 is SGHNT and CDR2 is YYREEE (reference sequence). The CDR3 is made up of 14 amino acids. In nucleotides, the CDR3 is TGTGCCAGCAGCTGGGGGGTAGCGGGTAATGAGCAGTTCTTC. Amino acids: CASSWGVAGNEQFF.